The 29 T cell receptor beta chains below come from one sample, sequenced in a study of blood T cell repertoires in COVID-19 (dated by TCRdb to about 2020). The method was the immunoSEQ multiplex PCR assay. In TCRdb, the immuneACCESS table is reduced to in-frame sequences with V and J assigned. These tables do not hold every clone; where another copy was compared, an unresolved V gene accounts for under half, and the others remain unexplained. This sample is represented by approximately 190,000 clones; 88% of them were singletons. Clones ranked in the top ten supply 6% of the sample. The material sequenced was peripheral blood. These receptors were obtained from a man aged 35 to 55 with active or convalescent COVID-19.

The chain employs TRBV2 and TRBJ1-5; a possible D gene is TRBD1 (5 bases). Trimming took 7 bases from V and 7 from J, leaving 17 bases between them. The CDR3 has 14 residues. Germline V gene lookup returns CDR1 SNHLY and CDR2 FYNNEI. CDR3 nucleotide sequence: TGTGCCAGCAACGGAGGGGTGGAGGGCCAGCCCCAGCATTTT. Encoded protein: CASNGGVEGQPQHF.

The J gene is TRBJ2-1, the V gene TRBV27; possible D gene TRBD1, 7 bases. Trimming stripped 5 bases from V and 9 bases from J, with 11 bases between. This CDR3 spans 12 amino acids. Per germline, CDR1 MNHEY and CDR2 SMNVEV (reference sequence). This chain's CDR3 is CASSRQGGEQFF. The CDR3 DNA is TGTGCCAGCAGTAGACAGGGAGGTGAGCAGTTCTTC.

This clone was recorded only once. J is TRBJ1-5 and V is TRBV21-1; the table assigns TRBD1, which was not confirmed against the DNA. TRBV21-1 is a pseudogene. The CDR3 has 20 amino acids. The CDR3 sequence is CASRPRPRLEDDRRQSAQHF. CDR3 nucleotides: TGTGCCAGCAGACCACGCCCAAGGTTAGAGGACGACAGACGGCAATCAGCCCAGCATTTT.

This rearrangement joins TRBV7-2 to TRBJ1-1; 9 nucleotides agree with TRBD1. Per germline, CDR1 SGHTA and CDR2 FQGNSA. The CDR3 has 15 residues. V shed 4 bases and J 6 bases; nucleotides not matched to a gene: 9. CDR3 amino acids: CASSSRGQGPAEAFF. Written as DNA, the CDR3 is TGTGCCAGCAGCTCGCGGGGACAGGGTCCGGCTGAAGCTTTCTTT.

A few counts support this clone. CDR3 DNA sequence: TGTGCCAGCTCCCTTTCGGGGGGGAACTATGGCTACACCTTC. It yields the protein CASSLSGGNYGYTF. The chain recombines TRBV6-5 with TRBJ1-2; a possible D gene is TRBD1 (5 bases). This CDR3 comprises 14 residues. CDR1 MNHEY and CDR2 SVGAGI come from the germline V gene. V was clipped by 8 bases and J by 2 bases, with 15 bases between them.

V usage is TRBV3-1 (or the pseudogene TRBV3-2) and J usage is TRBJ2-6; tentatively, D is TRBD1 (6 bases). This CDR3 has 17 amino acids. The V gene lost 4 bases and the J gene lost 0 bases, with 13 bases spanning the gap. Germline V gene data show CDR1 as LGHDT and CDR2 as YNNKEL (reference sequence). The CDR3 loop reads CASSRRTVSSGANVLTF. The CDR3 bases are TGTGCCAGCAGCCGGCGGACAGTAAGCTCTGGGGCCAACGTCCTGACTTTC.

The chain recombines TRBV2 with TRBJ2-3; 11 bases match TRBD2. Losses at the gene ends were 10 bases for V and 7 bases for J; bases not matched to a gene: 10. The CDR3 runs 14 residues. CDR1 and CDR2 from the germline V gene are SNHLY and FYNNEI. The CDR3 reads CAIRTSGRPNTQYF. The CDR3 DNA reads TGTGCCATCCGTACTAGCGGGAGACCGAATACGCAGTATTTT.

The chain links TRBV9 to TRBJ2-3; D remains unclear. V was clipped by 0 bases and J by 0 bases, with 5 bases between them. CDR3 length: 14 amino acids. From germline, CDR1 is SGDLS and CDR2 YYNGEE. The CDR3 DNA reads as TGTGCCAGCAGCGTAGGTAGTAGCACAGATACGCAGTATTTT. Protein: CASSVGSSTDTQYF.

V is TRBV6-2 or TRBV6-3 and J is TRBJ1-2, with D perhaps TRBD1 (5 bases). There are 12 residues in the CDR3. Per germline, CDR1 MNHEY and CDR2 SVGEGT. The V and J ends lost 2 bases and 8 bases respectively, with 9 bases between them. This chain's CDR3 is CASSYPGGGYTF. In DNA, the CDR3 is TGTGCCAGCAGTTACCCCGGGGGAGGCTACACCTTC.

The rearrangement uses TRBV6-5 and TRBJ1-5, with a tentative D call TRBD1 (5 bases). There are 15 residues in the CDR3. From germline, CDR1 is MNHEY and CDR2 SVGAGI. With 0 bases removed from V and 3 bases from J, the gap between germline ends came to 9 bases. CDR3 sequence: CASSYSQGINQPQHF. The CDR3 DNA reads as TGTGCCAGCAGTTACTCCCAGGGAATCAATCAGCCCCAGCATTTT.

This clone was counted between two and nine times. This CDR3 reads CASSLALQGHGYTF. CDR3 bases: TGTGCCAGCAGCTTAGCGCTGCAGGGGCACGGCTACACCTTC. This rearrangement joins TRBV7-2 to TRBJ1-2; weak D call: TRBD1 (6 bases). CDR1 and CDR2 (germline): SGHTA, FQGNSA. V gave up 0 bases and J gave up 8 bases, with 13 bases separating them. The CDR3 has 14 residues. Filled out from reference TRBV7-2 and TRBJ1-2, the complete variable domain reads GAGVSQSPSNKVTEKGKDVELRCDPISGHTALYWYRQSLGQGLEFLIYFQGNSAPDKSGLPSDRFSAERTGGSVSTLTIQRTQQEDSAVYLCASSLALQGHGYTFGSGTRLTVV.

V usage is TRBV19 and J usage is TRBJ2-7; D perhaps matches TRBD1 (6 bases). Trimming took 4 bases from V and 5 from J, leaving 12 bases between them. Germline V lookup: CDR1 LNHDA, CDR2 SQIVND (reference sequence). The CDR3 runs to 13 residues. The CDR3 region is CASSTLTGNEQYF. As DNA, the CDR3 is TGTGCCAGTAGTACCCTTACAGGGAACGAGCAGTACTTC. Filled out from reference TRBV19 and TRBJ2-7, the complete variable domain reads DGGITQSPKYLFRKEGQNVTLSCEQNLNHDAMYWYRQDPGQGLRLIYYSQIVNDFQKGDIAEGYSVSREKKESFPLTVTSAQKNPTAFYLCASSTLTGNEQYFGPGTRLTVT.

The chain couples TRBV7-2 to TRBJ1-1; tentative D call: TRBD1 (5 bases). Germline-derived CDR1 and CDR2 are SGHTA and FQGNSA. The CDR3 covers 13 residues. V was shortened by 5 bases and J by 7 bases, with 14 bases between the two germline ends. The CDR3 loop is CASSQTAASEAFF. CDR3 DNA: TGTGCCAGCAGCCAGACAGCTGCTAGTGAAGCTTTCTTT.

The table lists this clone with a few counts. The gene calls are TRBV19 and TRBJ1-1, with D possibly matching TRBD1 (6 bases). This CDR3 has 16 amino acids. Per the germline V gene, CDR1 is LNHDA and CDR2 is SQIVND (reference sequence). Between the trimmed V and J ends, which lost 3 bases and 7 bases, there was a span of 21 bases. CDR3 in amino acids: CASSIAAGGVIVEAFF. In DNA form, the CDR3 reads TGTGCCAGTAGTATCGCGGCGGGGGGCGTAATAGTTGAAGCTTTCTTT.

The chain employs TRBV6-4 and TRBJ2-3, with D possibly being TRBD1 (6 bases). The CDR3 sequence is 16 residues long. The V gene lost 0 bases and the J gene lost 5 bases, with 15 bases spanning the gap. Germline V gene lookup returns CDR1 MRHNA and CDR2 SNTAGT. DNA of the CDR3: TGTGCCAGCAGTGACTCGAGACAGGCTTCTATAGATACGCAGTATTTT. Protein sequence: CASSDSRQASIDTQYF.

This clone was observed once. This sequence joins TRBV27 and TRBJ2-7, with a tentative D call TRBD2 (5 bases). There are 13 residues in the CDR3. V lost 6 bases and J lost 6, with 15 bases in between. Germline CDR1 reads MNHEY; CDR2 reads SMNVEV (reference sequence). The CDR3 DNA is TGTGCCAGCAGGGGGTCTGGCGGGTCCGAGCAGTACTTC. This translates into CASRGSGGSEQYF.

The J gene is TRBJ2-5, the V gene TRBV30; 7 positions agree with TRBD2. Germline assignment: CDR1 GTSNPN and CDR2 SVGIG (reference sequence). The CDR3 extends over 14 amino acids. The V and J ends lost 2 bases and 4 bases, in that order; junction bases with no gene match: 7. The CDR3 sequence is CAWSNGGLGETQYF. The DNA of the CDR3 is TGTGCCTGGAGTAACGGAGGACTAGGAGAGACCCAGTACTTC.

This clone was recorded once. At the DNA level, this CDR3 is encoded by other sequences in the same sample as well. The chain couples TRBV19 to TRBJ2-7; TRBD2 is a possible D gene (6 bases). This CDR3 has 14 residues. The ends were cut back, 1 base at V and 0 bases at J, with 7 bases in the middle. Germline V CDR1 and CDR2: LNHDA, SQIVND (reference sequence). CDR3 protein: CASSIAGSSYEQYF. DNA of the CDR3: TGTGCCAGTAGTATAGCCGGGAGCTCCTACGAGCAGTACTTC.

V gene TRBV7-2 combines with J gene TRBJ1-2; 7 bases match TRBD1. Germline assignment: CDR1 SGHTA and CDR2 FQGNSA. This CDR3 comprises 13 residues. The ends lost 4 bases at V and 4 bases at J; junction bases unmatched: 3. The DNA of the CDR3 is TGTGCCAGCAGCTCGACAGGGTTCTATGGCTACACCTTC. Amino acid sequence: CASSSTGFYGYTF.

V is TRBV28 and J is TRBJ2-3; TRBD2 aligns across 8 bases. This CDR3 has 16 amino acids. The germline CDR1 and CDR2 sequences are MDHEN and SYDVKM. After removal of 3 bases from V and 4 bases from J, the junction contained 9 bases not matched to a gene. The CDR3 sequence: CASSFSGSSPADTQYF. The CDR3 region has the DNA TGTGCCAGCAGTTTCAGCGGGAGTAGCCCGGCAGATACGCAGTATTTT.

The J gene is TRBJ2-7, the V gene TRBV28, with no clear D. CDR3 length: 14 residues. Trimming stripped 6 bases from V and 3 bases from J, with 15 bases between. The germline gives CDR1 MDHEN, CDR2 SYDVKM. The CDR3 sequence is CASSSATVYYEQYF. The CDR3 DNA follows: TGTGCCAGCAGCTCCGCTACAGTTTACTACGAGCAGTACTTC.

The rearrangement joins TRBV24-1 to TRBJ1-5; D is undetermined. V dropped 4 bases and J dropped 5 bases, with 5 bases sitting between them. The CDR3 has 12 amino acids. CDR1 is KGHDR, CDR2 SFDVKD, per germline. CDR3 amino acids: CATSDVDQPQHF. The DNA of the CDR3 is TGTGCCACCAGTGACGTTGATCAGCCCCAGCATTTT.

The V and J genes are TRBV5-1 and TRBJ2-7; D possibly corresponds to TRBD1 (6 bases). This CDR3 contains 15 residues. With 0 bases removed from V and 1 base from J, the gap between germline ends came to 11 bases. Germline CDR1 SGHRS, CDR2 YFSETQ. CDR3 region: CASSLGQAASYEQYF. DNA of the CDR3: TGCGCCAGCAGCTTGGGACAGGCAGCATCCTACGAGCAGTACTTC.

The CDR3 DNA sequence: TGTGCCGTTCCCTTGGGGGGTGGCTATGGCTACACCTTC. Its translation is CAVPLGGGYGYTF. The gene calls are TRBV7-2 and TRBJ1-2; TRBD1 is a possible D gene (5 bases). The CDR3 is 13 residues long. The germline V gene has CDR1 SGHTA and CDR2 FQGNSA. With 11 bases removed from V and 4 bases from J, the gap between germline ends came to 17 bases. Filled out from reference TRBV7-2 and TRBJ1-2, the complete variable domain reads GAGVSQSPSNKVTEKGKDVELRCDPISGHTALYWYRQSLGQGLEFLIYFQGNSAPDKSGLPSDRFSAERTGGSVSTLTIQRTQQEDSAVYLCAVPLGGGYGYTFGSGTRLTVV.

The J gene is TRBJ1-1, the V gene TRBV11-2, with 7 bases matching TRBD1. The germline gives CDR1 SGHAT, CDR2 FQNNGV. V shed 3 bases and J 7 bases; nucleotides not matched to a gene: 5. The CDR3 extends over 13 amino acids. Here the CDR3 reads CASSFRTGVEAFF. CDR3 nucleotides: TGTGCCAGCAGCTTTCGGACAGGAGTTGAAGCTTTCTTT.

The V gene is TRBV20-1, the J gene TRBJ2-5, with D tentatively TRBD1 (5 bases). Germline V lookup: CDR1 DFQATT, CDR2 SNEGSKA (reference sequence). CDR3 length equals 12 residues. Trimming stripped 3 bases from V and 3 bases from J, with 8 bases between. The CDR3 protein is CSASSREETQYF. DNA for the CDR3: TGCAGTGCTAGTAGCAGGGAAGAGACCCAGTACTTC.

The rearrangement joins TRBV4-3 to TRBJ2-3; 8 positions match TRBD2. This CDR3 has 15 amino acids. The J segment lost 4 bases and the V segment lost 1 base, leaving 4 bases of the junction unmatched. In germline, CDR1 is LGHNA, CDR2 YSLEER. The CDR3: CASSQGGSGADTQYF. The DNA of the CDR3 is TGCGCCAGCAGCCAAGGGGGTAGCGGGGCAGATACGCAGTATTTT.

The rearrangement uses TRBV6-5 and TRBJ1-4; D gene ambiguous. Germline assignment: CDR1 MNHEY and CDR2 SVGAGI. With 7 bases removed from V and 7 bases from J, the gap between germline ends came to 16 bases. The CDR3 contains 14 residues. The CDR3 bases are TGTGCCAGCACCGGTGAACGGCGGGGTGAAAAACTGTTTTTT. It encodes CASTGERRGEKLFF.

The rearrangement joins TRBV11-3 to TRBJ2-5; TRBD2 matches 11 bases. Trimming at V came to 0 bases and at J to 4 bases, leaving 4 bases not matched to a gene. Germline values: CDR1 SGHNT, CDR2 YENEEA. The CDR3 is 16 residues long. The CDR3 sequence is CASSLDPLAGAETQYF. In DNA form, the CDR3 reads TGTGCCAGCAGCTTAGATCCACTAGCGGGAGCAGAGACCCAGTACTTC.